This record concerns one T cell receptor beta chain sequence. Libraries were prepared by immunoSEQ multiplex PCR; TCRdb keeps only in-frame clonotypes and omits some of them. The sample lists around 150,000 clones, less than 90% occurring once. Germline CDR1 is LNHDA and CDR2 is SQIVND (reference sequence). The CDR3 loop spans 14 amino acids. V lost 7 bases and J lost 0, with 13 bases in between. The sample originates from a study of blood T cell repertoires in COVID-19. This receptor was identified in a human donor with COVID-19, enrolled during active disease. The donor label of this sample is uncertain. The genes are TRBV19 and TRBJ2-7; possibly TRBD1 for D (6 bases). Material: peripheral blood. The CDR3: CASKWQGTSYEQYF. DNA of the CDR3: TGTGCCAGTAAGTGGCAGGGGACCTCCTACGAGCAGTACTTC.